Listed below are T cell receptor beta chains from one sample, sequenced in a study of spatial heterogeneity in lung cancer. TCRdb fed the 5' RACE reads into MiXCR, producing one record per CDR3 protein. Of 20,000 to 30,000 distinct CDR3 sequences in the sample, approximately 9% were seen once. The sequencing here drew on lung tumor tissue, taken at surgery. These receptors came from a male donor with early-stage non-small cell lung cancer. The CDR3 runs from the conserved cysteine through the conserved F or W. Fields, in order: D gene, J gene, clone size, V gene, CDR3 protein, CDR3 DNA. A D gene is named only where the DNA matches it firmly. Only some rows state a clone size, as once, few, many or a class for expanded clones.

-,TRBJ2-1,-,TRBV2,CASSVGQGFGEQFF,TGTGCCAGCAGTGTGGGCCAGGGATTCGGTGAGCAGTTCTTC
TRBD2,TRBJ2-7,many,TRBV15,CATSRAGTSGSYEQYF,TGTGCCACCAGCAGAGCGGGCACTAGCGGGTCCTACGAGCAGTACTTC
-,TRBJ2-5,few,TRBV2,CASSESSRETQYF,TGTGCCAGCAGTGAATCCTCGAGGGAGACCCAGTACTTC
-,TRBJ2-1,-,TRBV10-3,CAISPPSSYNEQFF,TGTGCCATCAGCCCTCCTAGCTCCTACAATGAGCAGTTCTTC
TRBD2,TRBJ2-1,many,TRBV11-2,CASSFGGSSYNEQFF,TGTGCCAGCAGCTTTGGCGGGAGCTCCTACAATGAGCAGTTCTTC
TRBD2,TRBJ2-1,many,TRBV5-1,CASSLAGGGNYNEQFF,TGCGCCAGCAGCTTGGCTGGCGGGGGAAACTACAATGAGCAGTTCTTC
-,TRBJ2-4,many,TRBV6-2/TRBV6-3,CASSYSGAKNIQYF,TGTGCCAGCAGTTACAGCGGAGCCAAAAACATTCAGTACTTC
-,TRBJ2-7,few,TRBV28,CASSQTGPYEQYF,TGTGCCAGCAGCCAGACAGGACCCTACGAGCAGTACTTC
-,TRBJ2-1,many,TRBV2,CASRPQYEQFF,TGTGCCAGCCGGCCCCAATATGAGCAGTTCTTC
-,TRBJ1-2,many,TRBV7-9,CASSPRGPTDYGYTF,TGTGCCAGCAGCCCCAGGGGTCCTACGGACTATGGCTACACCTTC
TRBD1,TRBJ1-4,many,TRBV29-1,CSAKRSGTGANEKLFF,TGCAGCGCCAAAAGGTCTGGGACAGGGGCGAATGAAAAACTGTTTTTT
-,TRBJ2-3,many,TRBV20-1,CSARVSADTQYF,TGCAGTGCTAGAGTTTCCGCGGATACGCAGTATTTT
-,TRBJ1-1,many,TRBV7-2,CASSLRAELEAFF,TGTGCCAGCAGCTTAAGGGCAGAATTAGAAGCTTTCTTT
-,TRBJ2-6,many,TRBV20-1,CSAPRLLGNVLTF,TGCAGTGCTCCCCGCCTCCTCGGCAACGTCCTGACTTTC
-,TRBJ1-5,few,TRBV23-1,CASSDIGDQPQHF,TGCGCCAGCAGTGATATAGGAGATCAGCCCCAGCATTTT
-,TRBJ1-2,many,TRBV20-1,CSPGSGSGYTF,TGCAGCCCGGGCAGTGGGAGTGGCTACACCTTC
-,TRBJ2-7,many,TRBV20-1,CSARDRTAPAQYEQYF,TGCAGTGCTAGAGATCGAACAGCCCCAGCACAGTACGAGCAGTACTTC
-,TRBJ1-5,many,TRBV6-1,CASSPRDGRNQPQHF,TGTGCCAGCAGTCCCCGGGACGGCCGCAATCAGCCCCAGCATTTT
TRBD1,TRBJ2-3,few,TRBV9,CASSPQGQSTDTQYF,TGTGCCAGCAGCCCTCAGGGACAGAGCACAGATACGCAGTATTTT
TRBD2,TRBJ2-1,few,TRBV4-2,CASSQLLAGVNEQFF,TGTGCCAGCAGCCAACTCCTAGCGGGGGTTAATGAGCAGTTCTTC
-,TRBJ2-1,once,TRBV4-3,CASSQAKGGEQFF,TGCGCCAGCAGCCAAGCAAAGGGCGGAGAGCAGTTCTTC
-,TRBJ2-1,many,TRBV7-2,CASSFKGNEQFF,TGTGCCAGCAGCTTTAAGGGAAATGAGCAGTTCTTC